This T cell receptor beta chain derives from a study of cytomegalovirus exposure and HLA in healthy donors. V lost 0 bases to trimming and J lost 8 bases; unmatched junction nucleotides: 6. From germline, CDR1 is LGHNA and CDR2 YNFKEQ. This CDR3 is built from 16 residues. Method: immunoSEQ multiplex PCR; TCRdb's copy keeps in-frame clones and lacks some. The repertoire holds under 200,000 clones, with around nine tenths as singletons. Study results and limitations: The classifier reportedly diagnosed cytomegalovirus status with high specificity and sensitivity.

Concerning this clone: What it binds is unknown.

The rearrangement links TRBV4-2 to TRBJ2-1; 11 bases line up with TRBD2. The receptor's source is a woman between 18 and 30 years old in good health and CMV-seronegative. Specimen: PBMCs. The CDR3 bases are TGTGCCAGCAGCCAAGATCGGGCTAGCGGGAGGTATGAGCAGTTCTTC. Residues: CASSQDRASGRYEQFF.